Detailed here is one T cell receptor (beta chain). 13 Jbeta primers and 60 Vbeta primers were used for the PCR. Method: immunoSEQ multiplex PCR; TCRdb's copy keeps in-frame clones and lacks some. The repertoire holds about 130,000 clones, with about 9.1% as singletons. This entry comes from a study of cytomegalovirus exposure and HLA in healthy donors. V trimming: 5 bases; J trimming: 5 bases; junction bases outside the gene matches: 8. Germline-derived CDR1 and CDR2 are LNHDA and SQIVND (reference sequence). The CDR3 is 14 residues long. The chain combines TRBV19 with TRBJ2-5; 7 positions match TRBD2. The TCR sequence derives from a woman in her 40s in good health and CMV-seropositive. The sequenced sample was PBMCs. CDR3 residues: CASSVGGARETQYF. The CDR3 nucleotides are TGTGCCAGTAGTGTGGGAGGGGCCCGGGAGACCCAGTACTTC.